Listed here is a single TCR beta chain. This CDR3 spans 13 amino acids. Between the trimmed V and J ends, which lost 2 bases and 8 bases, there was a span of 15 bases. Looked up from germline, CDR1 is GTSNPN and CDR2 is SVGIG (reference sequence). This entry belongs to a study of blood T cell repertoires in COVID-19. Profiled with immunoSEQ multiplex PCR; TCRdb holds only in-frame clones, not every one. The profile shows about 360,000 clones, approximately 86% of them singletons. The TCR sequence derives from a human donor in a cohort sampled during active COVID-19. The J gene is TRBJ1-2, the V gene TRBV30; D not resolved. The sample was peripheral blood. This CDR3 is CAWSPRGDGGYTF. DNA of the CDR3: TGTGCCTGGAGTCCTCGCGGGGATGGGGGCTACACCTTC. Filled out from reference TRBV30 and TRBJ1-2, the complete variable domain reads SQTIHQWPATLVQPVGSPLSLECTVEGTSNPNLYWYRQAAGRGLQLLFYSVGIGQISSEVPQNLSASRPQDRQFILSSKKLLLSDSGFYLCAWSPRGDGGYTFGSGTRLTVV.